This T cell receptor (beta chain) was identified during a study of T cells in Graves' hyperthyroidism and ophthalmopathy. At the level of the study: Peripheral blood was drawn at first diagnosis, prior to all treatment.

Findings and limits, study-wide: Ophthalmopathy onset followed model prediction by a median around 6.9 months.

It was RNA transcripts that yielded the amplified TCR beta CDR3 regions. In the first-round RT-PCR of the TCR CDR3, the HTBI primer set was used. One entry per CDR3 protein results from TCRdb running MiXCR on the multiplex PCR reads. Found here are about 290,000 distinct CDR3 sequences, about an eighth of them singletons; the top ten hold 6% to 8%. This clonotype has a count of ten or more. The antigen remains unidentified. Extraction of PBMCs used under 13 ml of fresh peripheral blood. The CDR3 runs 18 residues. V gave up 3 bases and J gave up 1 base; unmatched junction bases: 16. The germline CDR1 and CDR2 sequences are GTSNPN and SVGIG (reference sequence).

Sample: blood. The rearrangement links TRBV30 to TRBJ2-7, with 9 bases aligning to TRBD2. The receptor was derived from a woman in her 30s with Graves' hyperthyroidism that later progressed to Graves' ophthalmopathy. The CDR3 reads CAWRRASGLAGHSYEQYF. The CDR3 region has the DNA TGTGCCTGGAGACGGGCGAGTGGGCTAGCGGGACATTCCTACGAGCAGTACTTC.